This T cell receptor (beta chain) emerged from a study of siplizumab effects on memory and regulatory T cells (dated by TCRdb to between 2017 and 2020). A note on the overall study: The study looked at the effect of siplizumab, an anti-CD2 antibody, on alloreactive T-cell subsets in allogeneic mixed lymphocyte reactions made from human PBMCs. Broader findings and caveats from the paper: The cumulative frequency of alloreactive sequences that could be traced back to unstimulated CD4+ memory T cells was significantly reduced by siplizumab. Greater diversity appeared to be present in unstimulated naive T cells than in memory T cells, and a substantial contribution to the alloresponse seemed to be made by naive cells. No functional confirmation was obtained for the suppressive function of proliferating Tregs from siplizumab cultures. Roughly 75-97% of proliferating CD4+ or CD8+ clones could not be assigned a naive or memory phenotype. Among mappable alloreactive CD4+ clones, an average Treg-derived fraction of about 69% was observed with siplizumab, compared with roughly 27% in control reactions. Because sequences below about 10^-5 frequency were poorly captured, only a minor fraction of alloreactive clones could be mapped to unstimulated subsets.

Library preparation used the immunoSEQ multiplex PCR assay. About 10^5 TCR templates per sample were assayed by the deep sequencing platform. Genomic DNA extracted from sorted T cells was the material used for TCRbeta CDR3 sequencing. Per the authors' processing: The R programming language was used for the clonal analysis of the TCRbeta CDR3 data. Alloreactive CD4+ and CD8+ clones were defined by comparing unstimulated samples with post-reaction CFSE-low samples. Alloreactive CD4+ clones were assigned to regulatory or non-regulatory origin by matching sequences to sorted unstimulated Treg and non-Treg repertoires. The table comes from immuneACCESS by way of TCRdb, which keeps in-frame sequences with V and J called. Part of the clones is missing from these tables; in studies checked, under half for an unresolved V gene and the rest for unknown reasons. D and trimming were read from the DNA, whereas the V and J calls and clone size are those reported in that table. For this sample the table gives about 120,000 clones, of which 85% to 95% were detected only once. Of the sample, roughly 0.16% falls within the top ten clones.

Trimmed from V: 5 bases; trimmed from J: 0 bases; junction bases lacking a gene match: 4. Measured from the cysteine to the phenylalanine, the CDR3 is 14 residues long. Only the CDR3 DNA is retained, 42 bases long and in frame from the first base. CDR1 LNHDA and CDR2 SQIVND were looked up in the germline V gene (reference sequence). TCRbeta CDR3 sequencing was performed on sorted unstimulated T cells and on proliferating T cells recovered from mixed lymphocyte reactions. Fresh whole blood from about 10 HLA-typed healthy donors served as the source for isolating PBMCs. To map where alloreactive clones came from, unstimulated CD4+ non-regulatory T cells were FACS-sorted. With regard to this clone: Its binding antigen is unknown. No much larger clone exists at a distance of one base, and base qualities are not known.

The source is a human donor in good health. In this chain, TRBV19 is recombined with TRBJ2-7; the junction holds 7 bases that match TRBD1. Sequencing was performed on non-Treg CD4+ T cells sorted from blood. The label giving this sample's cell subset or site can be read as: FACS-sorted unstimulated CD4+ non-regulatory T cells. The sequenced DNA is TGTGCCAGTAGTCTTGGGACAGTCTCCTACGAGCAGTACTTC. Its amino acids are CASSLGTVSYEQYF.